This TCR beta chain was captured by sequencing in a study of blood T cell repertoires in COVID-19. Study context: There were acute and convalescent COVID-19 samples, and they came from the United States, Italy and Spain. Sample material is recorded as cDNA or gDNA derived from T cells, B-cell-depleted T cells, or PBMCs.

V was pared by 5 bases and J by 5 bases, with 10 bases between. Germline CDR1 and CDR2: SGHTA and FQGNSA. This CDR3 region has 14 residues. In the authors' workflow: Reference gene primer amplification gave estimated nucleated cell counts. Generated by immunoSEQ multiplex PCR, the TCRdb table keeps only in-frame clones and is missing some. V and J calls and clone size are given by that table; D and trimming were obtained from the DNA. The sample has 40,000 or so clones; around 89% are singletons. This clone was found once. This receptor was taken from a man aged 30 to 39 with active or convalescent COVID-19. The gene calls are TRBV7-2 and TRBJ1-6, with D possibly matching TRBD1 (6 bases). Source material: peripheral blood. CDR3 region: CASSGDTHNSPLHF. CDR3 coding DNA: TGTGCCAGCAGCGGGGACACCCATAATTCACCCCTCCACTTT.